The sequence of this T cell receptor (beta chain) was determined in a study of cytomegalovirus exposure and HLA in healthy donors. The PCR made use of 60 Vbeta and 13 Jbeta primers. Repertoires were generated with immunoSEQ multiplex PCR, while TCRdb's copy carries only in-frame clones and drops some. The sample holds roughly 170,000 clones, 82% seen once. V shed 4 bases, J shed 2 bases, and the junction held 4 bases outside the gene matches. CDR3 length equals 14 residues. The germline CDR1 and CDR2 sequences are SQVTM and ANQGSEA. The specimen was PBMCs. This sequence joins TRBV29-1 and TRBJ2-2, with 7 nucleotides matching TRBD2. This sequence was found in a male donor in good health and CMV-seronegative. The CDR3 protein is CSVGRESNTGELFF. The CDR3, as DNA: TGCAGCGTTGGGCGGGAGAGTAACACCGGGGAGCTGTTTTTT.